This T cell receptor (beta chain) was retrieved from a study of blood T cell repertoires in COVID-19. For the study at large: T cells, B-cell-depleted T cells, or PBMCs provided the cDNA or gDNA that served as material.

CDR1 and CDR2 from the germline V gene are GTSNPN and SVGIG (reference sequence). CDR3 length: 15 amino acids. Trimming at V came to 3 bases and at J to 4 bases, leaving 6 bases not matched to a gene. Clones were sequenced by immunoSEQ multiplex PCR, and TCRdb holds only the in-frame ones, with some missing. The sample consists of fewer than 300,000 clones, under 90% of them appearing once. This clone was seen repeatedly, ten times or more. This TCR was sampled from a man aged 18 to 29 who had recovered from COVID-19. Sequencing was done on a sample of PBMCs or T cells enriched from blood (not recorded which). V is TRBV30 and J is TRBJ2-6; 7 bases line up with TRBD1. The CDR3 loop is CAWRTTGVGANVLTF. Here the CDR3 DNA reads TGTGCCTGGAGGACTACAGGGGTCGGGGCCAACGTCCTGACTTTC.